This record covers a single T cell receptor (beta chain). Using immunoSEQ multiplex PCR, the repertoire was profiled, and TCRdb retains in-frame clones only, with some absent. In the table there are 180,000 or so clones, more than 80% of which are singletons. The V gene's germline CDR1 is SNHLY and CDR2 FYNNEI. The CDR3 sequence is 16 residues long. With 5 bases clipped from V and 1 base from J, the junction kept 8 bases outside the gene matches. The data stem from a study of blood T cell repertoires in COVID-19. Across the whole study: The United States, Italy and Spain were the sources of the acute and convalescent COVID-19 samples. In each case, the material was cDNA or gDNA derived from T cells, B-cell-depleted T cells, or PBMCs.

The TCR comes from a woman in her sixties with acute or convalescent COVID-19. The rearrangement uses TRBV2 and TRBJ2-3; the match to TRBD2 covers 8 bases. The material sequenced was peripheral blood. The CDR3: CASSRSAGAGTDTQYF. CDR3 in DNA: TGTGCCAGCAGTCGCTCAGCGGGAGCTGGCACAGATACGCAGTATTTT. Variable domain in full (rest from reference TRBV2 and TRBJ2-3): EPEVTQTPSHQVTQMGQEVILRCVPISNHLYFYWYRQILGQKVEFLVSFYNNEISEKSEIFDDQFSVERPDGSNFTLKIRSTKLEDSAMYFCASSRSAGAGTDTQYFGPGTRLTVL.